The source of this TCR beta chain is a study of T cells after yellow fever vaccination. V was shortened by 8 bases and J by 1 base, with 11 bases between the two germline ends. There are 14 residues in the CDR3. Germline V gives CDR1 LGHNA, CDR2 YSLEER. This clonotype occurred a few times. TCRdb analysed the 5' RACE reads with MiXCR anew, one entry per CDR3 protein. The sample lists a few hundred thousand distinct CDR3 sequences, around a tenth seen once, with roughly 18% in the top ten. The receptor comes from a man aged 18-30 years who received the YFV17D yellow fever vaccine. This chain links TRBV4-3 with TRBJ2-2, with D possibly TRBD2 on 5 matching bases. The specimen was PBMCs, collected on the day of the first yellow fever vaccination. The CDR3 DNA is TGCGCCAGCCGATCCGGGGAGAACACCGGGGAGCTGTTTTTT. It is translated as CASRSGENTGELFF.